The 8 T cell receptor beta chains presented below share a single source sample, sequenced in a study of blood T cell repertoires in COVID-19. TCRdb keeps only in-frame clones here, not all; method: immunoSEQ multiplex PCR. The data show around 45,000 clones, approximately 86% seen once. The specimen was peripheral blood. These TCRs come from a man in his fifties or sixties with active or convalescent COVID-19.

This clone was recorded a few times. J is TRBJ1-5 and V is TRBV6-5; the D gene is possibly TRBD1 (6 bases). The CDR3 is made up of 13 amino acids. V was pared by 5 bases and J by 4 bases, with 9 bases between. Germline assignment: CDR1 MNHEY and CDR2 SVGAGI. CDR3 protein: CASSMDRNQPQHF. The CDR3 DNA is TGTGCCAGCAGTATGGACAGAAATCAGCCCCAGCATTTT.

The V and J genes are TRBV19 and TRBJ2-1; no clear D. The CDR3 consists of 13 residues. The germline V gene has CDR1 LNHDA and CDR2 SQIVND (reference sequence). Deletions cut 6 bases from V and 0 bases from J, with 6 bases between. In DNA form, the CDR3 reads TGTGCCAGTAGAACGGGCTCCTACAATGAGCAGTTCTTC. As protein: CASRTGSYNEQFF.

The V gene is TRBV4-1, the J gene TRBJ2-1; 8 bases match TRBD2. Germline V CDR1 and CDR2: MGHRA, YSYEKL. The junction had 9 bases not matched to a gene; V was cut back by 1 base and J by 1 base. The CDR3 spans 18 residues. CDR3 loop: CASSQGRGGAISYNEQFF. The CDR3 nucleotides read TGCGCCAGCAGCCAAGGTCGGGGGGGGGCTATTTCCTACAATGAGCAGTTCTTC.

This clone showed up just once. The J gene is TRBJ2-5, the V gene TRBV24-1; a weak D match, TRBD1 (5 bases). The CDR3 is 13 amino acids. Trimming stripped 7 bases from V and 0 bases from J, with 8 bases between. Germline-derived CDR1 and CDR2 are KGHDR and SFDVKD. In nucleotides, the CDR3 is TGTGCCACCAGAGACAGCTACCAAGAGACCCAGTACTTC. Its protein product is CATRDSYQETQYF.

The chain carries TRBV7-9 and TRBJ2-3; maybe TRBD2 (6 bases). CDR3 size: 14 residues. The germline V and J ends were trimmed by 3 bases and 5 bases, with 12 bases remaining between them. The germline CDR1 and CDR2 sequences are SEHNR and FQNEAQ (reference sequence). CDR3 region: CASSLGLTVDTQYF. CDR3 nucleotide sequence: TGTGCCAGCAGCTTGGGACTTACCGTAGATACGCAGTATTTT.

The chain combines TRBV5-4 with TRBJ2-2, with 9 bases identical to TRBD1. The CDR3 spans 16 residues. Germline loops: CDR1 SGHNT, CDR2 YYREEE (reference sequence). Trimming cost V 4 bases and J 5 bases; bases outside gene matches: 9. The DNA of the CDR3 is TGTGCCAGCAGCACCCTACAGGGGGCGTTAACCGGGGAGCTGTTTTTT. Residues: CASSTLQGALTGELFF.

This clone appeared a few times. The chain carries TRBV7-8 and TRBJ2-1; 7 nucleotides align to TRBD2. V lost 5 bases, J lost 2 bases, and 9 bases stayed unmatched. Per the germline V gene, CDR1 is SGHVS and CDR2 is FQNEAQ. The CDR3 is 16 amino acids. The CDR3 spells CASSPWVAGAYNEQFF. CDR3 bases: TGTGCCAGCAGCCCCTGGGTTGCGGGGGCCTACAATGAGCAGTTCTTC.

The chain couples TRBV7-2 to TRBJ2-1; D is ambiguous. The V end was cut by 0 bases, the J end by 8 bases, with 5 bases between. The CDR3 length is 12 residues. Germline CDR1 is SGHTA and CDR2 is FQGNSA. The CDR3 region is CASSLARDEQFF. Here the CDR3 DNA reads TGTGCCAGCAGCTTAGCTCGGGATGAGCAGTTCTTC.